These 18 T cell receptor beta chains originate from one sample sequenced in a study of spatial heterogeneity in lung cancer. Study-level points and caveats: Tumors with more nonsynonymous mutations had more expanded intratumoral alpha and beta TCRs.

MiXCR, run by TCRdb on the 5' RACE reads, gives a single entry per CDR3 protein. The table has around 20,000 distinct CDR3 sequences, more than 6.5% seen once. No antigen has been identified for these receptors. Time point reported: sample taken at primary tumor resection. The sequences come from lung tumor tissue, collected at surgery. Receptors were obtained from a male donor with early-stage non-small cell lung cancer.

This clonotype came up many times. CDR3 sequence: CASTGQGSYNEQFF. CDR3 coding DNA: TGCGCCAGCACCGGACAGGGTTCCTACAATGAGCAGTTCTTC. V is TRBV5-1 and J is TRBJ2-1, with 8 positions matching TRBD1. Germline V gene sequence: CDR1 SGHRS, CDR2 YFSETQ. The CDR3 loop spans 14 amino acids. V lost 6 bases to trimming and J lost 1 base; unmatched junction nucleotides: 3.

This clonotype was seen a handful of times. The chain combines TRBV6-5 with TRBJ2-1; D remains ambiguous. V lost 6 bases, J lost 10 bases, and 10 bases lay in between. The germline CDR1 and CDR2 sequences are MNHEY and SVGAGI. This CDR3 spans 11 amino acids. In DNA form, the CDR3 reads TGTGCCAGCAGGGTGGAAATGGAGCAGTTCTTC. This sequence encodes CASRVEMEQFF.

The table lists this clonotype with many counts. The chain joins TRBV20-1 to TRBJ2-3; D gene uncertain. This CDR3 spans 13 amino acids. V lost 6 bases and J lost 6, with 16 bases in between. Germline V gene sequence: CDR1 DFQATT, CDR2 SNEGSKA (reference sequence). The CDR3 nucleotides read TGCAGTGCCCGAATCGACCCCTTGGATACGCAGTATTTT. Residues: CSARIDPLDTQYF.

By sample fraction, this clonotype is medium-sized. CDR3 sequence reads: CASSFPGRQYQETQYF. For the CDR3, the DNA is TGTGCCAGCAGCTTTCCGGGCAGGCAGTACCAAGAGACCCAGTACTTC. The V gene is TRBV28, the J gene TRBJ2-5; D not resolved. Germline V lookup: CDR1 MDHEN, CDR2 SYDVKM. Trimming left V 6 bases short and J 0 bases short, with 17 bases between. This CDR3 has 16 amino acids.

This clonotype has a count of ten or more. The chain joins TRBV6-6 to TRBJ2-1; 8 bases agree with TRBD2. The V gene end was trimmed by 2 bases and the J gene end by 6 bases; junction bases not matched to a gene: 9. The CDR3 loop spans 16 amino acids. The germline V gene encodes CDR1 MNHNY and CDR2 SVGAGI (reference sequence). CDR3 sequence reads: CASSYRSGAEGNEQFF. CDR3 bases: TGTGCCAGCAGTTACCGTAGCGGGGCGGAGGGCAATGAGCAGTTCTTC.

The table lists this clonotype with many counts. The chain recombines TRBV11-2 with TRBJ2-2, with D tentatively TRBD1 (5 bases). This CDR3 spans 14 amino acids. Germline CDR1 and CDR2: SGHAT and FQNNGV. Trimming left V 6 bases short and J 0 bases short, with 8 bases between. The CDR3 DNA is TGTGCCAGCAGGGGGCACGCGAACACCGGGGAGCTGTTTTTT. Translation: CASRGHANTGELFF.

This clonotype was observed a handful of times. The chain recombines TRBV20-1 with TRBJ2-3; possible D gene TRBD1, 6 bases. The CDR3 has 15 residues. Germline V lookup: CDR1 DFQATT, CDR2 SNEGSKA (reference sequence). Trimming removed 5 bases from V and 2 bases from J, with 17 bases in between. CDR3 sequence (DNA): TGCAGTGCTCAGGCTCGGGACACCTTCACAGATACGCAGTATTTT. It specifies CSAQARDTFTDTQYF.

The rearrangement uses TRBV5-6 and TRBJ2-7; a possible D gene is TRBD1 (6 bases). Germline lookup yields CDR1 SGHDT and CDR2 YYEEEE. The germline V and J ends were trimmed by 8 bases and 3 bases, with 9 bases remaining between them. CDR3 size: 11 residues. For the CDR3, the DNA is TGTGCCAGTACAGGGATCTACGAGCAGTACTTC. Its translation is CASTGIYEQYF.

This clonotype was observed a handful of times. V usage is TRBV29-1 and J usage is TRBJ1-2, with 7 bases that match TRBD1. Germline CDR1 and CDR2: SQVTM and ANQGSEA. There are 14 residues in the CDR3. The ends lost 6 bases at V and 4 bases at J; junction bases unmatched: 11. CDR3 residues: CSVDLGGGGYGYTF. As DNA, the CDR3 is TGCAGCGTGGACCTTGGAGGGGGCGGCTATGGCTACACCTTC.

This clonotype was counted only a few times. The gene calls are TRBV20-1 and TRBJ2-1; 12 bases map to TRBD2. J lost 4 bases, V lost 6 bases, and 1 base had no gene match. This CDR3 spans 13 amino acids. CDR1 is DFQATT and CDR2 is SNEGSKA in the germline V gene (reference sequence). The CDR3 DNA is TGCAGTGCCGGACTAGCGGGGTACAATGAGCAGTTCTTC. This sequence encodes CSAGLAGYNEQFF.

This clonotype was counted many times. The J gene is TRBJ2-1, the V gene TRBV5-1, with D perhaps assigned TRBD1 or TRBD2 (5 bases each). Trimming pared 2 bases from V and 4 bases from J, leaving 10 bases between. The germline V gene encodes CDR1 SGHRS and CDR2 YFSETQ. This CDR3 has 14 amino acids. The CDR3 here is CASSFGGPYNEQFF. For the CDR3, the DNA is TGCGCCAGCAGCTTTGGGGGTCCGTACAATGAGCAGTTCTTC.

In this sample, this clonotype turned up many times. The V and J genes are TRBV12-3 or TRBV12-4 and TRBJ1-4, with 7 bases lining up with TRBD1. V was pared by 4 bases and J by 6 bases, with 8 bases of the junction left unmatched. The CDR3 length is 15 residues. In nucleotides, the CDR3 is TGTGCCAGCAGTTCCGGACAGGTACTAGATGAAAAACTGTTTTTT. It encodes CASSSGQVLDEKLFF.

This clonotype was counted at least ten times. This chain links TRBV10-2 with TRBJ1-5, with D tentatively TRBD1 (5 bases). The length of the CDR3 is 15 residues. V dropped 3 bases and J dropped 7 bases, with 16 bases sitting between them. The germline V gene encodes CDR1 WSHSY and CDR2 SAAADI. The DNA for the CDR3 is TGCGCCAGCAGTGAATCGCCCAGGGTGGGCCAGCCCCAGCATTTT. Its translation is CASSESPRVGQPQHF.

This clonotype occurred many times. The chain employs TRBV28 and TRBJ1-1, with 7 bases lining up with TRBD1. This CDR3 contains 15 residues. CDR1 and CDR2 (germline): MDHEN, SYDVKM. The trim removed 5 bases at V and 0 bases at J, leaving 6 bases unmatched. CDR3 sequence: CASSEYRGMNTEAFF. The CDR3 bases are TGTGCCAGCAGTGAATACAGGGGCATGAACACTGAAGCTTTCTTT.

There are many counts of this clonotype. The chain is built from TRBV6-5 and TRBJ1-4, with TRBD1 matching 7 bases. CDR3 length: 14 amino acids. Per germline, CDR1 MNHEY and CDR2 SVGAGI. Trimming at V came to 6 bases and at J to 2 bases, leaving 3 bases not matched to a gene. Here the CDR3 reads CASSTGATNEKLFF. The DNA for the CDR3 is TGTGCCAGCAGCACAGGGGCGACTAATGAAAAACTGTTTTTT.

This clonotype appeared a few times. The chain links TRBV11-2 to TRBJ1-2; weak D call: TRBD1 (6 bases). This CDR3 contains 13 residues. Trimming removed 5 bases from V and 4 bases from J, with 11 bases in between. Germline V CDR1 and CDR2: SGHAT, FQNNGV. The CDR3 DNA follows: TGTGCCAGCAGCACCACAGGGATCTATGGCTACACCTTC. It translates to CASSTTGIYGYTF.

By its share, this clonotype is medium-sized. V is TRBV12-3 or TRBV12-4 and J is TRBJ2-1; the match to TRBD2 covers 8 bases. The ends lost 5 bases at V and 4 bases at J; junction bases unmatched: 10. The CDR3 length is 16 residues. The DNA of the CDR3 is TGTGCCAGCAGTCCCCCCCGGGGGGGAGGTTACAATGAGCAGTTCTTC. This encodes CASSPPRGGGYNEQFF.

This clonotype was counted many times. This rearrangement joins TRBV3-1 to TRBJ2-7; D is uncertain. Germline V CDR1 and CDR2: LGHDT, YNNKEL (reference sequence). V was trimmed by 3 bases and J by 1 base, leaving 1 base between them. The CDR3 contains 11 residues. The CDR3 is CASSHSYEQYF. CDR3 nucleotide sequence: TGTGCCAGCAGCCATTCCTACGAGCAGTACTTC.